A single sample gave rise to the 15 T cell receptor beta chains below, sequenced in a study of blood T cells in healthy people across ages (dated by TCRdb to the mid-2010s). The receptor library was made with 5' RACE. TCRdb lists the instrument as Illumina HiSeq 2500. A second about 6 to 11 cycle PCR used a sample-barcoded 5' primer and a J-beta primer mix. The public sequencing data were trimmed at Q25 with fastp and processed into clonotypes with MiXCR by TCRdb, which kept only in-frame beta chains. A single entry per CDR3 protein holds the most common genes and DNA from its merged rows. This sample comprises over 1.5 million distinct CDR3 sequences, roughly 52% of them detected only once. Approximately 2% of the sample is in the top ten clones. The specimen sequenced was blood. All receptors come from a woman between 40 and 55 years old in good health.

CDR3: CASSNPGTSGRSYEQYF. As DNA, the CDR3 is TGTGCCAGCAGTAACCCAGGGACTAGCGGGAGGTCCTACGAGCAGTACTTC. This chain connects TRBV25-1 to TRBJ2-5, with 15 bases aligning to TRBD2. The DNA end is a closer match to TRBJ2-7, so the J assignment may be wrong. The CDR3 is 17 amino acids. CDR1 is MGHDK and CDR2 is SYGVNS in the germline V gene.

The chain is built from TRBV5-1 and TRBJ1-5, with D unresolved. CDR1 and CDR2 from the germline V gene are SGHRS and YFSETQ. V lost 0 bases and J 5 bases, leaving 12 bases between the germline ends. The CDR3 has 15 amino acids. As DNA, the CDR3 is TGCGCCAGCAGCTTGGATGGGGAGATGGATCAGCCCCAGCATTTT. Encoded protein: CASSLDGEMDQPQHF.

This chain links TRBV29-1 with TRBJ1-2, with no clear D. The CDR3 consists of 15 residues. Deletions cut 4 bases from V and 10 bases from J, with 25 bases between. CDR1 and CDR2 from the germline V gene are SQVTM and ANQGSEA. In DNA, the CDR3 is TGCAGCGTTGGGACCCGAGATTTAGACCTATGGATCTACACCTTC. Amino acids: CSVGTRDLDLWIYTF.

The chain uses TRBV15 and TRBJ2-1; 11 bases are a match to TRBD2. The CDR3 sequence is 17 residues long. Trimming at V came to 5 bases and at J to 0 bases, leaving 6 bases not matched to a gene. Germline values: CDR1 LNHNV, CDR2 YYDKDF (reference sequence). The CDR3 DNA sequence: TGTGCCACCAGCGGTCATAGCGGGGGGGTCTCCTACAATGAGCAGTTCTTC. This encodes CATSGHSGGVSYNEQFF. The complete variable domain, with remaining parts taken from reference TRBV15 and TRBJ2-1, reads DAMVIQNPRYQVTQFGKPVTLSCSQTLNHNVMYWYQQKSSQAPKLLFHYYDKDFNNEADTPDNFQSRRPNTSFCFLDIRSPGLGDTAMYLCATSGHSGGVSYNEQFFGPGTRLTVL.

This clonotype has just a few counts. This sequence joins TRBV20-1 and TRBJ2-1; D perhaps matches TRBD1 (5 bases). The CDR3 loop spans 12 amino acids. The V gene lost 6 bases and the J gene lost 7 bases, with 13 bases spanning the gap. Germline V gene data show CDR1 as DFQATT and CDR2 as SNEGSKA (reference sequence). The DNA of the CDR3 is TGCAGTGCCCAGAAAGGGGATAATGAGCAGTTCTTC. It yields the protein CSAQKGDNEQFF.

Only a few counts were recorded for this clonotype. The chain carries TRBV5-6 and TRBJ2-7, with 10 bases that match TRBD2. This CDR3 region has 15 residues. CDR1 is SGHDT, CDR2 YYEEEE, per germline. After removal of 1 base from V and 2 bases from J, the junction contained 3 bases not matched to a gene. The CDR3 DNA is TGTGCCAGCAGCTTGTCGGGACTAGCGACCTACGAGCAGTACTTC. This gives the protein CASSLSGLATYEQYF.

The genes are TRBV12-3 or TRBV12-4 and TRBJ2-1, with D possibly being TRBD1 or TRBD2 (5 bases each). The CDR3 is made up of 14 amino acids. V shed 6 bases and J shed 3 bases, with 12 bases lying between them. CDR3 protein: CASRAGTGYNEQFF. CDR3 nucleotide sequence: TGTGCCAGCAGGGCCGGGACGGGCTACAATGAGCAGTTCTTC.

This clonotype was seen a handful of times. The rearrangement links TRBV5-1 to TRBJ2-3, with a weak D call TRBD2 (6 bases). The CDR3 totals 14 residues. The V end lost 7 bases, the J end lost 0 bases, and 12 bases lay between the germline ends. Germline loops: CDR1 SGHRS, CDR2 YFSETQ. CDR3 amino acids: CASGPGDSTDTQYF. Written as DNA, the CDR3 is TGCGCCAGCGGTCCGGGGGATAGCACAGATACGCAGTATTTT.

The DNA for the CDR3 is TGTGCCAGCAGCGGGGGACAGGGGAGCTCCTACGAGCAGTACTTC. Its protein product is CASSGGQGSSYEQYF. The chain carries TRBV9 and TRBJ2-7; 10 nucleotides line up with TRBD1. The CDR3 loop spans 15 amino acids. J gave up 0 bases and V 3 bases, and 3 bases lay outside the gene matches. Germline-derived CDR1 and CDR2 are SGDLS and YYNGEE.

This clonotype has a handful of counts. The chain couples TRBV20-1 to TRBJ2-5; D is ambiguous. The V gene's germline CDR1 is DFQATT and CDR2 SNEGSKA (reference sequence). Trimming removed 4 bases at V and 2 bases at J, with 11 bases between. The CDR3 runs to 13 residues. The CDR3 reads CSATDGAQETQYF. CDR3 coding DNA: TGCAGTGCTACCGACGGCGCACAAGAGACCCAGTACTTC.

This chain uses TRBV6-2 or TRBV6-3 with TRBJ2-7, with 11 nucleotides matching TRBD1. The J call may not be correct, given that the DNA end is closer to TRBJ2-4. The CDR3 runs to 17 residues. Per the germline V gene, CDR1 is MNHEY and CDR2 is SVGEGT. The CDR3 loop is CASSPFGQGAAKNIQYF. The CDR3 DNA follows: TGTGCCAGCAGTCCCTTCGGACAGGGGGCGGCCAAAAACATTCAGTACTTC.

The J gene is TRBJ2-1, the V gene TRBV2, with 9 positions matching TRBD1. V gave up 6 bases and J gave up 4 bases; unmatched junction bases: 10. The length of the CDR3 is 16 residues. The V gene's germline CDR1 is SNHLY and CDR2 FYNNEI. DNA of the CDR3: TGTGCCAGCAGATCTCACGGACAGGGGTTTTACAATGAGCAGTTCTTC. It is translated as CASRSHGQGFYNEQFF.

The rearrangement links TRBV3-1 to TRBJ2-5, with 8 bases matching TRBD2. The CDR3 sequence is 14 residues long. Germline V CDR1 and CDR2: LGHDT, YNNKEL (reference sequence). The ends lost 2 bases at V and 4 bases at J; junction bases unmatched: 3. The CDR3: CASSQYGGGETQYF. The CDR3 bases are TGTGCCAGCAGCCAATACGGGGGGGGAGAGACCCAGTACTTC.

This chain connects TRBV5-1 to TRBJ1-4; possible D gene TRBD1, 5 bases. Germline V gene lookup returns CDR1 SGHRS and CDR2 YFSETQ. The CDR3 sequence is 15 residues long. Trimming cost V 1 base and J 5 bases, with 12 bases left between them. Here the CDR3 DNA reads TGCGCCAGCAGCTTGATGGGACTGCAGAATGAAAAACTGTTTTTT. This translates into CASSLMGLQNEKLFF.

V is TRBV13 and J is TRBJ2-3; 11 bases map to TRBD2. This CDR3 has 18 amino acids. Per the germline V gene, CDR1 is PRHDT and CDR2 is FYEKMQ (reference sequence). Germline trimming cut 5 bases from V and 0 bases from J; bases unmatched to any gene: 10. CDR3 in DNA: TGTGCCAGCAGCACCCGACTAGCGGGATACCATAGCACAGATACGCAGTATTTT. This encodes CASSTRLAGYHSTDTQYF.